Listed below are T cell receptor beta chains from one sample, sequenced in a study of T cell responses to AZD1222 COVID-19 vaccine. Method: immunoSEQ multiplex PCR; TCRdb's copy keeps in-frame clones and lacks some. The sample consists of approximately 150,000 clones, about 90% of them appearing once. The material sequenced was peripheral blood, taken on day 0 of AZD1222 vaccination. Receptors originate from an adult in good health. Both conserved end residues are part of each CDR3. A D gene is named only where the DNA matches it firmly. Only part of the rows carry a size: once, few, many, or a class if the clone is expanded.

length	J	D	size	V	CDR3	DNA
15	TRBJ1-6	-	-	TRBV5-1	CASRGGRKSNSPLHF	TGCGCCAGCAGGGGGGGAAGAAAATCTAATTCACCCCTCCACTTT
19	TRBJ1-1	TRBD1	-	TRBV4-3	CASSSLRLGQGPSGREAFF	TGCGCCAGCAGCTCGCTTAGGCTGGGACAGGGGCCTTCAGGGAGGGAAGCTTTCTTT
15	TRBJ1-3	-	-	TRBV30	CAWSLRAISGNTIYF	TGTGCCTGGAGCCTCAGGGCCATCTCTGGAAACACCATATATTTT
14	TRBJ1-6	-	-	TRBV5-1	CASSLVPPNSPLHF	TGCGCCAGCAGCTTGGTGCCTCCTAATTCACCCCTCCACTTT
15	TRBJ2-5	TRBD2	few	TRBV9	CASSASGGSQETQYF	TGTGCCAGCAGCGCGAGCGGGGGGTCCCAAGAGACCCAGTACTTC
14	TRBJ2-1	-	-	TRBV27	CASSFRGVYNEQFF	TGTGCCAGCAGTTTTAGAGGGGTTTACAATGAGCAGTTCTTC
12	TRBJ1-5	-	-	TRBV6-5	CASMGVGQPQHF	TGTGCCAGCATGGGGGTCGGTCAGCCCCAGCATTTT
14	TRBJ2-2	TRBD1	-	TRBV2	CASRGGTAHGELFF	TGTGCCAGCAGGGGTGGGACAGCCCACGGGGAGCTGTTTTTT
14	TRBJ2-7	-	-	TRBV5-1	CASSLGTTTYEQYF	TGCGCCAGCAGCTTGGGGACGACAACCTACGAGCAGTACTTC
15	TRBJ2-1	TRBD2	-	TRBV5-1	CASSLSGIMVDEQFF	TGCGCCAGCAGCCTAAGCGGGATCATGGTAGATGAGCAGTTCTTC